This T cell receptor (beta chain) was captured by sequencing in a study of T cells in Graves' hyperthyroidism and ophthalmopathy. Findings and limits, study-wide: In the blood, most expanded thyroid clonotypes above 0.001 appeared as well.

In regard to this clonotype: Its antigen remains unidentified.

Amplified regions were TCR beta CDR3 sequences from RNA transcripts. HTBI primers were used for first-round RT-PCR of the TCR CDR3. MiXCR, run by TCRdb on the multiplex PCR reads, gives a single entry per CDR3 protein. The repertoire holds roughly 580,000 distinct CDR3 sequences, about 45% seen once, with 8.2% in the top ten. The sequencing input was peripheral blood or thyroid tissue (not recorded which). The clonotype was recovered from a woman younger than 35 with Graves' hyperthyroidism.

CDR3 in amino acids: CASSLELLTYEQYF. The CDR3 DNA is TGCGCCAGCAGCTTGGAACTTCTCACCTACGAGCAGTACTTC. The chain joins TRBV5-1 to TRBJ2-7; D is undetermined. Trimming removed 0 bases from V and 2 bases from J, with 9 bases in between. The CDR3 loop spans 14 amino acids. The germline CDR1 and CDR2 sequences are SGHRS and YFSETQ.